Detailed here is one T cell receptor beta chain. Its antigen is still unknown. The CDR3 runs to 15 residues. This sample was taken from a study of T cell responses to AZD1222 COVID-19 vaccine. General study findings and limits: Reportedly, nearly half the spike-specific TCRs target unmutated variant regions.

Here immunoSEQ multiplex PCR was the method, and the copy in TCRdb shows in-frame clones only, minus some. The sample lists roughly 150,000 clones, 85% to 95% occurring once. The source was peripheral blood, collected on day 0 of AZD1222 vaccination. The chain employs TRBV12-1 and TRBJ1-1. TRBV12-1 is a pseudogene. This clonotype was sampled from an adult in good health. CDR3 nucleotide sequence: TGTGCCAGCAGCCATGATAAGGGCGGCGCGGCTGAAGCTTTCTTT. The encoded protein is CASSHDKGGAAEAFF.